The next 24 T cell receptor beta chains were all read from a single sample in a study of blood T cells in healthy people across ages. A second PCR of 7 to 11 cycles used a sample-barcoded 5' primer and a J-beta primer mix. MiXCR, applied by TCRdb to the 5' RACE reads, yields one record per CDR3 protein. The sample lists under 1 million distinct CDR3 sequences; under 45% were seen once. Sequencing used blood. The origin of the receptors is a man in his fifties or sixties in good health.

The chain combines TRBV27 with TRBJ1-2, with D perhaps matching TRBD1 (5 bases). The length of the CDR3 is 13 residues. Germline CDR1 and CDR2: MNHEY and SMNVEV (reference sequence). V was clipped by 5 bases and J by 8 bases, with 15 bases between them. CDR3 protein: CASSLGGREGYTF. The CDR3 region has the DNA TGTGCCAGCAGTCTAGGAGGCAGGGAGGGCTACACCTTC.

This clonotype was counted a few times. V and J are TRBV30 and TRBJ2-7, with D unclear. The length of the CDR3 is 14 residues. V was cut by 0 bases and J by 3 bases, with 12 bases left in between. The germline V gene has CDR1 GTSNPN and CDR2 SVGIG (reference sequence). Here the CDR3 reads CAWSVGPPLYEQYF. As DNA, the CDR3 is TGTGCCTGGAGTGTAGGTCCTCCTCTCTACGAGCAGTACTTC.

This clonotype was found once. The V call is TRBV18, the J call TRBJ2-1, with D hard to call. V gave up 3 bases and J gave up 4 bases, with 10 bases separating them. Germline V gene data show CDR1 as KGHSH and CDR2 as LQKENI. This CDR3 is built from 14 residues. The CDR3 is CASSPGREYNEQFF. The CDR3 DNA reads TGTGCCAGCTCACCTGGTAGGGAATACAATGAGCAGTTCTTC.

The CDR3 DNA reads as TGCGCCAGCAGCCAAGTCAGGGACGGAGGGTACGAGCAGTACTTC. This translates into CASSQVRDGGYEQYF. This chain joins TRBV4-1 and TRBJ2-7; weak D call: TRBD2 (6 bases). Trimming took off 1 base at V and 4 bases at J, with 14 bases between the two ends. Germline values: CDR1 MGHRA, CDR2 YSYEKL. The length of the CDR3 is 15 residues.

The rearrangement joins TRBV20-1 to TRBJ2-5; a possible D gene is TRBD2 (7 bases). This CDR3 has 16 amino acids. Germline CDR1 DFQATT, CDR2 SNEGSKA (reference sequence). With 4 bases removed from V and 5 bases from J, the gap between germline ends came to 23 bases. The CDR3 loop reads CSANPWGAGVGETQYF. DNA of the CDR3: TGCAGTGCTAACCCCTGGGGGGCGGGGGTCGGGGAGACCCAGTACTTC.

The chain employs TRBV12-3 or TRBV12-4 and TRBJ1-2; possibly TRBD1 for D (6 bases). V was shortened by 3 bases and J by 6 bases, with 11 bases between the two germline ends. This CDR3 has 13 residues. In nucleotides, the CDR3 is TGTGCCAGCAGTTTCAGCAGGGGCCATGGCTACACCTTC. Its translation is CASSFSRGHGYTF.

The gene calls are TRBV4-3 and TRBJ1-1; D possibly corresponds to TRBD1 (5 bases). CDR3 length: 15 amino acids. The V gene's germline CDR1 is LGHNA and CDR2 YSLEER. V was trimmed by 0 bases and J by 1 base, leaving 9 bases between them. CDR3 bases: TGCGCCAGCAGCCAAGACTGGGGGGGGAACACTGAAGCTTTCTTT. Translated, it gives CASSQDWGGNTEAFF.

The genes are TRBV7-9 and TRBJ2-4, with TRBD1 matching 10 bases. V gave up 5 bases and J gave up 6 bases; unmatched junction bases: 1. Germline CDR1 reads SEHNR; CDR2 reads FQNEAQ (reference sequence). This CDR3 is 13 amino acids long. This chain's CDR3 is CASSRDRGNIQYF. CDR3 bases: TGTGCCAGCAGCCGGGACAGGGGAAACATTCAGTACTTC. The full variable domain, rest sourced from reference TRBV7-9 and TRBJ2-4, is DTGVSQNPRHKITKRGQNVTFRCDPISEHNRLYWYRQTLGQGPEFLTYFQNEAQLEKSRLLSDRFSAERPKGSFSTLEIQRTEQGDSAMYLCASSRDRGNIQYFGAGTRLSVL.

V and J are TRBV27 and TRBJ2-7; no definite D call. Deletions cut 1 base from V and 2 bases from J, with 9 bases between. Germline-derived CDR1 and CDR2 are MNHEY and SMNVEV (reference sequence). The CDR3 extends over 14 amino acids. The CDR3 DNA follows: TGTGCCAGCAGTTTATATGGGGATACCTACGAGCAGTACTTC. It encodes CASSLYGDTYEQYF.

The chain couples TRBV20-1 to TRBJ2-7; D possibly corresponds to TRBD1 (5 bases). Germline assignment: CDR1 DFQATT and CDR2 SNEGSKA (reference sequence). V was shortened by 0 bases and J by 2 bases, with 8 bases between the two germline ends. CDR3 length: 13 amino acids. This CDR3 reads CSARDRAPYEQYF. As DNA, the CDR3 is TGCAGTGCTAGAGACAGGGCCCCCTACGAGCAGTACTTC.

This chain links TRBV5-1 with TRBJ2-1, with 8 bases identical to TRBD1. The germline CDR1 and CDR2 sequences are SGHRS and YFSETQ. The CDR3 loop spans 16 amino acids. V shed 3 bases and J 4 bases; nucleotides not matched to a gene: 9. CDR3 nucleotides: TGCGCCAGCAGCTCGCCACCGGGGACAGGTTACAATGAGCAGTTCTTC. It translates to CASSSPPGTGYNEQFF.

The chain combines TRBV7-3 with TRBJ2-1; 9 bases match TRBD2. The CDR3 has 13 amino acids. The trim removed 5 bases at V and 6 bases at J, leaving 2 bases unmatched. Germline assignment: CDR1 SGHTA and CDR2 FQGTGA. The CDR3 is CASSISGGNEQFF. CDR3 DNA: TGTGCCAGCAGCATTAGCGGGGGCAATGAGCAGTTCTTC.

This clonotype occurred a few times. The CDR3 region has the DNA TGTGCCAGCAGCTTATCAGGGTTCGAGACCCAGTACTTC. It codes for CASSLSGFETQYF. The chain has TRBV7-2 and TRBJ2-5; possible D gene TRBD1, 5 bases. The CDR3 loop spans 13 amino acids. Germline V gene sequence: CDR1 SGHTA, CDR2 FQGNSA. Trimming took 2 bases from V and 5 from J, leaving 9 bases between them.

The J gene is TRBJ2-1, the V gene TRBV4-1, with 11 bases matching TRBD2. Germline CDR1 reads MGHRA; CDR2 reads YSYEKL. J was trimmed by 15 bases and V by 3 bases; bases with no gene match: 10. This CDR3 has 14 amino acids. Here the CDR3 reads CASSQELAGVRGFF. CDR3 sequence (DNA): TGCGCCAGCAGCCAGGAACTAGCGGGGGTAAGGGGGTTCTTC.

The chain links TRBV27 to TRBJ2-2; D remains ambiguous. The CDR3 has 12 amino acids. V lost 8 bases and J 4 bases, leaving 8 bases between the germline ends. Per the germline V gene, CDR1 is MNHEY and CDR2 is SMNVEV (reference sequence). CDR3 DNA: TGTGCCAGCCGGCAGATCACCGGGGAGCTGTTTTTT. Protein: CASRQITGELFF.

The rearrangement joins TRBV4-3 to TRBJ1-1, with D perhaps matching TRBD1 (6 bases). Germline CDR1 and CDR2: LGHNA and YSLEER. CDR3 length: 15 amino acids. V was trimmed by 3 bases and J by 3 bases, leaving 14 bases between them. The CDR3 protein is CASSHRTAEDTEAFF. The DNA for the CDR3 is TGCGCCAGCAGCCATCGGACAGCCGAGGACACTGAAGCTTTCTTT.

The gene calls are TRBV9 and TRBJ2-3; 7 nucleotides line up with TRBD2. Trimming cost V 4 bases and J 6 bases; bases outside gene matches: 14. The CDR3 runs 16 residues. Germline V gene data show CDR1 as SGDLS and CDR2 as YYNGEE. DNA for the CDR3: TGTGCCAGCAGCTATACCGGGACTACCGGGGCTGATACGCAGTATTTT. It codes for CASSYTGTTGADTQYF. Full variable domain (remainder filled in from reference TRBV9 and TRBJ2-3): DSGVTQTPKHLITATGQRVTLRCSPRSGDLSVYWYQQSLDQGLQFLIQYYNGEERAKGNILERFSAQQFPDLHSELNLSSLELGDSALYFCASSYTGTTGADTQYFGPGTRLTVL.

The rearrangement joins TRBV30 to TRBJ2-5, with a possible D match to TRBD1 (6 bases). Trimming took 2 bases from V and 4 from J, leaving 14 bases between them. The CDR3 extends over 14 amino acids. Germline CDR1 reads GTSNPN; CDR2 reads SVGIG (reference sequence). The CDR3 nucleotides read TGTGCCTGGAGTCTAGGGGGTAATATAGAGACCCAGTACTTC. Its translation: CAWSLGGNIETQYF.

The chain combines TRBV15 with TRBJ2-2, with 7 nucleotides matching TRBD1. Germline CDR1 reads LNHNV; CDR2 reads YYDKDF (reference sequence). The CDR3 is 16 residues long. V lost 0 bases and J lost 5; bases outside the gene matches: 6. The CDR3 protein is CATSRDPGQRTGELFF. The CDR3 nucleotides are TGTGCCACCAGCAGAGATCCGGGACAGCGTACCGGGGAGCTGTTTTTT.

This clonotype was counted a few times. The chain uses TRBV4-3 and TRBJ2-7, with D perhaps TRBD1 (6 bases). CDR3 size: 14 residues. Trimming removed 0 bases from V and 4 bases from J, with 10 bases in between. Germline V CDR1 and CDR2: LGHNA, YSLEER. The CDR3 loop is CASSQDWTAYEQYF. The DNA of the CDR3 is TGCGCCAGCAGCCAAGATTGGACAGCATACGAGCAGTACTTC.

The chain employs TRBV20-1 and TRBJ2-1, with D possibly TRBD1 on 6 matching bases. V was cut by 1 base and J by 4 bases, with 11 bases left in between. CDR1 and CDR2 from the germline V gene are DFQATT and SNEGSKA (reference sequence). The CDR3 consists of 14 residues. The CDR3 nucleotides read TGCAGTGCTAGAGGGGATAGGGGGTACAATGAGCAGTTCTTC. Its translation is CSARGDRGYNEQFF.

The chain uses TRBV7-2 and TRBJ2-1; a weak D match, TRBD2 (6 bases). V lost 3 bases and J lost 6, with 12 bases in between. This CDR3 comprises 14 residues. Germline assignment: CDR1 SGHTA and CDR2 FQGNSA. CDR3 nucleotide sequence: TGTGCCAGCAGCTTTAGTGGGGGAGGCAATGAGCAGTTCTTC. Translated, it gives CASSFSGGGNEQFF.

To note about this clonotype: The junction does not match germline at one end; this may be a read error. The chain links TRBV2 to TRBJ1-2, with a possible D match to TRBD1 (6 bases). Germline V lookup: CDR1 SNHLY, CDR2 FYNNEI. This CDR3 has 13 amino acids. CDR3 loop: CACSRQEGYGYTF. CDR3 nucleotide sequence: TGTGCCTGCAGTCGACAGGAGGGCTATGGCTACACCTTC.

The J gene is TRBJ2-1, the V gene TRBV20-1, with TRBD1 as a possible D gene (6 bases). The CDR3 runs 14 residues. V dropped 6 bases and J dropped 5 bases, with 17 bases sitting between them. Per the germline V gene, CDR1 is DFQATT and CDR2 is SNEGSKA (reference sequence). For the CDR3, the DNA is TGCAGTGCCCTCGAGGGGGTTAGGAACAATGAGCAGTTCTTC. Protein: CSALEGVRNNEQFF.